This T cell receptor (beta chain) emerged from a study of T cells after yellow fever vaccination. In the study overall: Preparing low-cell-number fractions relied on SMART-Seq v4 Ultra Low Input. Study-wide results and caveats: Post-booster reappearance was seen for most primary-vaccination clones (nearly 97% CD4, about 90% CD8). The secondary response peaked faster, at day 5 versus 15, but was weaker.

Researchers made TCR cDNA using 5'RACE template switching, and this step added a universal primer site and UMIs. Via MiXCR, TCRdb re-called the 5' RACE reads, giving one row per CDR3 protein. The sample carries fewer than 400,000 distinct CDR3 sequences, about 6% recorded once. This clonotype was seen more than once but under ten times. Antigen specificity is unknown. The input for sequencing was PBMCs, taken 5 days after the yellow fever booster vaccination. The receptor was isolated from a man under 40 who received the YFV17D yellow fever vaccine.

In DNA, the CDR3 is TGCGCCAGCAGTTCTGCGATCTCCTACGAGCAGTACTTC. Translating gives CASSSAISYEQYF. The gene calls are TRBV10-2 and TRBJ2-7; D gene uncertain. Germline CDR1 reads WSHSY; CDR2 reads SAAADI. The ends were cut back, 5 bases at V and 0 bases at J, with 8 bases in the middle. There are 13 residues in the CDR3.